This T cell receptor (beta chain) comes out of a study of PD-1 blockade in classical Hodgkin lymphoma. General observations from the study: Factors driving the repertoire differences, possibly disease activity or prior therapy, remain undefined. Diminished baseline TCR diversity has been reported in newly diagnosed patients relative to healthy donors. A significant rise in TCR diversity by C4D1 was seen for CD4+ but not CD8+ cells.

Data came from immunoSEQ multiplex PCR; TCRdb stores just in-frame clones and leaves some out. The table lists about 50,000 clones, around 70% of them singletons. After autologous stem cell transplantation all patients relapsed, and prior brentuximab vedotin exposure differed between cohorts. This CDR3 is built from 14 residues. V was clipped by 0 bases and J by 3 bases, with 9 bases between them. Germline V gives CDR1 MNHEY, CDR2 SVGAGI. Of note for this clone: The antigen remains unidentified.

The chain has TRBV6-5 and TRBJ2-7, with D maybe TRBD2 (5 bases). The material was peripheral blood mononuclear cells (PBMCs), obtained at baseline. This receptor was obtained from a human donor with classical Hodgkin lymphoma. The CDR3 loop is CASSYSEAVYEQYF. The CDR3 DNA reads TGTGCCAGCAGTTACTCGGAAGCGGTCTACGAGCAGTACTTC.